Sequencing of this TCR beta chain was carried out in a study of blood T cells in healthy people across ages. The length of the CDR3 is 15 residues. Points on this clonotype: Mismatch with germline at one junction end may stem from a read error.

The use of a sample-barcoded 5' primer and a J-beta primer mix characterized a second PCR of about 7 to 12 cycles. TCRdb re-called the 5' RACE reads through MiXCR, storing one row per CDR3 protein. The sample lists about 1.6 million distinct CDR3 sequences, about 35% seen once, with 11% in the top ten. The sample consisted of blood. This clonotype was obtained from a woman aged 25 to 39 in good health. V is TRBV12-3 or TRBV12-4 and J is TRBJ1-5; D unresolved. CDR3 nucleotide sequence: TGTGCCAGCAGGGCGATACTTAATAGCAATCGGCCCCAGCATTTT. Translation: CASRAILNSNRPQHF.